Each of the 10 T cell receptor beta chains below was sequenced from the same sample in a study of shared clonotypes between healthy human individuals. TCRdb's table, derived via immunoSEQ multiplex PCR, lists solely in-frame clones and lacks some. The sample has hundreds of thousands of clones, around 77% seen once; the top ten hold 9.5% to 15%. The sequenced material came from PBMCs. The receptors were gathered from a woman in her 40s in good health. Some clones in this sample may be carry-over from other donors' samples.

The chain recombines TRBV5-6 with TRBJ2-7, with D possibly matching TRBD2 (6 bases). V was pared by 0 bases and J by 6 bases, with 28 bases between. Per the germline V gene, CDR1 is SGHDT and CDR2 is YYEEEE. The CDR3 has 19 amino acids. The CDR3 coding sequence is TGTGCCAGCAGCTTGGCTGTGGGGGGACGGGACCTGCTTCGTGGCGAGCAGTACTTC. Protein sequence: CASSLAVGGRDLLRGEQYF.

The gene calls are TRBV11-2 and TRBJ2-2; TRBD2 agrees at 9 bases. J lost 2 bases, V lost 1 base, and 11 bases had no gene match. The CDR3 runs to 19 residues. Germline V gives CDR1 SGHAT, CDR2 FQNNGV. The CDR3 region has the DNA TGTGCCAGCAGCTTAGTCGGGGGACTAGCTCAGTTCAACACCGGGGAGCTGTTTTTT. This sequence encodes CASSLVGGLAQFNTGELFF.

The CDR3 here is CSVLAGAEQFF. The DNA for the CDR3 is TGCAGCGTTCTAGCGGGAGCTGAGCAGTTCTTC. The gene calls are TRBV29-1 and TRBJ2-1; 10 bases match TRBD2. There are 11 residues in the CDR3. Looked up from germline, CDR1 is SQVTM and CDR2 is ANQGSEA. Germline trimming cut 5 bases from V and 9 bases from J; bases unmatched to any gene: 1.

The gene calls are TRBV14 and TRBJ2-7; 8 nucleotides align to TRBD1. J lost 0 bases, V lost 2 bases, and 12 bases had no gene match. The CDR3 consists of 18 residues. CDR1 SGHDN and CDR2 FVKESK come from the germline V gene. The CDR3 region is CASSQKTGVLGSSYEQYF. CDR3 bases: TGTGCCAGCAGCCAAAAGACAGGGGTATTGGGTAGCTCCTACGAGCAGTACTTC.

This clone was recorded many times. The chain uses TRBV5-1 and TRBJ1-1, with no clear D. The germline V gene has CDR1 SGHRS and CDR2 YFSETQ. This CDR3 region has 14 residues. Trimming stripped 4 bases from V and 6 bases from J, with 16 bases between. DNA for the CDR3: TGCGCCAGCAGCGAAAACAAAGGCATTGCTGAAGCTTTCTTT. Its protein product is CASSENKGIAEAFF. The variable domain in full, with the rest retrieved from reference TRBV5-1 and TRBJ1-1, is KAGVTQTPRYLIKTRGQQVTLSCSPISGHRSVSWYQQTPGQGLQFLFEYFSETQRNKGNFPGRFSGRQFSNSRSEMNVSTLELGDSALYLCASSENKGIAEAFFGQGTRLTVV.

This sequence joins TRBV7-9 and TRBJ2-7, with 10 bases lining up with TRBD1. Germline V gene data show CDR1 as SEHNR and CDR2 as FQNEAQ (reference sequence). The CDR3 has 15 residues. Losses at the gene ends were 1 base for V and 5 bases for J; bases not matched to a gene: 5. In DNA, the CDR3 is TGTGCCAGCAGCTTAGGGGACAGGGGCATCGACGAGCAGTACTTC. This translates into CASSLGDRGIDEQYF.

This clone showed up just a few times. This chain connects TRBV21-1 to TRBJ1-5. TRBV21-1 is deemed a pseudogene. The CDR3 extends over 15 amino acids. The CDR3 nucleotides read TGTGCCAGCAACCTGGGAGGGTTTAGCAATCAGCCCCAGCATTTT. Protein sequence: CASNLGGFSNQPQHF.

About this clone itself: Possible read error: a much larger clone is one base away. The gene calls are TRBV29-1 and TRBJ1-2; TRBD1 matches at 12 bases. Germline V gene sequence: CDR1 SQVTM, CDR2 ANQGSEA. The CDR3 has 15 amino acids. CDR3 loop: CNVEDRGQGAEGYTF. The CDR3 nucleotides read TGCAACGTTGAAGATAGGGGACAGGGGGCGGAAGGCTACACCTTC.

This chain connects TRBV19 to TRBJ2-1; 10 nucleotides line up with TRBD2. The junction had 6 bases not matched to a gene; V was cut back by 5 bases and J by 8 bases. Germline V CDR1 and CDR2: LNHDA, SQIVND (reference sequence). The CDR3 is made up of 14 amino acids. In DNA, the CDR3 is TGTGCCAGTAGTTTTTCTAGCGGGAGCTATGAGCAGTTCTTC. Translating it yields CASSFSSGSYEQFF. Variable domain in full (rest from reference TRBV19 and TRBJ2-1): DGGITQSPKYLFRKEGQNVTLSCEQNLNHDAMYWYRQDPGQGLRLIYYSQIVNDFQKGDIAEGYSVSREKKESFPLTVTSAQKNPTAFYLCASSFSSGSYEQFFGPGTRLTVL.

The rearrangement joins TRBV6-5 to TRBJ1-1, with D possibly matching TRBD1 (6 bases). With 4 bases removed from V and 0 bases from J, the gap between germline ends came to 9 bases. Per the germline V gene, CDR1 is MNHEY and CDR2 is SVGAGI. The CDR3 covers 14 residues. CDR3 loop: CASSFHRVNTEAFF. Written as DNA, the CDR3 is TGTGCCAGCAGTTTCCACAGGGTGAACACTGAAGCTTTCTTT.